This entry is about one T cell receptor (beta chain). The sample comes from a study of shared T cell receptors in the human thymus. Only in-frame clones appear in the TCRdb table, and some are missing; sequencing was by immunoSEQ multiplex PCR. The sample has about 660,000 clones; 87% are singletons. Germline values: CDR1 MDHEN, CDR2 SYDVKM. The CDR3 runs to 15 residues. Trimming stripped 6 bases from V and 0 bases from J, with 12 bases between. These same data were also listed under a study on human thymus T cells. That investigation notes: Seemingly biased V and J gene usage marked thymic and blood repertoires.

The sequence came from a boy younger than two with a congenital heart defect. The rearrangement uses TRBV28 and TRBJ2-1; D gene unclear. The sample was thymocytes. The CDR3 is CASSRHLSSYNEQFF. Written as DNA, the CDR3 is TGTGCCAGCAGCCGACATTTAAGCTCCTACAATGAGCAGTTCTTC.